This TCR beta chain was sequenced in a study of T cell changes during pregnancy in multiple sclerosis. Clones were read by immunoSEQ multiplex PCR, and TCRdb kept only the in-frame ones, dropping some. The data show 60,000 to 70,000 clones, with approximately 90% seen just once and 1.4% held by the top ten. This clone occurred once. Trimming removed 3 bases from V and 5 bases from J, with 20 bases in between. The CDR3 is 16 residues long. CDR1 SGDLS and CDR2 YYNGEE come from the germline V gene. The clonotype was recovered from a female donor with multiple sclerosis, enrolled in a pregnancy study. The rearrangement links TRBV9 to TRBJ2-5; maybe TRBD1 (6 bases). Sequences were derived from peripheral blood, sampled in the second trimester of pregnancy. The chain's CDR3 is CASSDSGQTNQETQYF. CDR3 sequence (DNA): TGTGCCAGCAGCGATTCGGGACAAACGAATCAGGAGACCCAGTACTTC.